Detailed here is one T cell receptor (beta chain). The sample belongs to a study of T cell changes during pregnancy in multiple sclerosis. V lost 5 bases and J lost 8, with 15 bases in between. CDR3 length equals 14 residues. Germline V gene sequence: CDR1 MNHNY, CDR2 SVGAGI (reference sequence). Profiled with immunoSEQ multiplex PCR; TCRdb holds only in-frame clones, not every one. The data contain around 70,000 clones, about 95% of them singletons. V and J are TRBV6-6 and TRBJ1-4, with D possibly TRBD1 on 5 matching bases. The receptor's source is a female donor with multiple sclerosis, enrolled in a pregnancy study. The starting material was peripheral blood, obtained in the third trimester of pregnancy. Here the CDR3 DNA reads TGTGCCAGCAGTAGCGGGGGGGTCGGGGAAAAACTGTTTTTT. As protein: CASSSGGVGEKLFF.